The clone carrying this T cell receptor (beta chain) was seen many times. Its antigen remains unidentified. J was trimmed by 4 bases and V by 1 base; bases with no gene match: 6. CDR1 and CDR2 (germline): LNHNV, YYDKDF (reference sequence). The length of the CDR3 is 15 residues. These data originate in a study of early T cells in non-severe SARS-CoV-2 infection. Overall study: Sequencing used unsorted whole-blood bulk RNA, so chains lack pairing. The study, taken as a whole, reports: The matching step, a VDJdb search, favored anti-spike CD8 responses and missed private and CD4 specificities.

Each single cDNA molecule received a unique molecular identifier. TCRdb reprocessed the 5' RACE reads via MiXCR and lists one record per CDR3 protein. The sample carries about 61,000 distinct CDR3 sequences, about 11% recorded once. The genes are TRBV15 and TRBJ2-5; 7 positions match TRBD1. The source is an adult who was a healthcare worker with PCR-confirmed SARS-CoV-2 infection or an uninfected control (not recorded which). The donor label of this sample is uncertain. The sequences come from whole blood, collected at baseline. The CDR3 coding sequence is TGTGCCACCAGCAGAGGTTTCACAGGGGTAGAGACCCAGTACTTC. It specifies CATSRGFTGVETQYF.